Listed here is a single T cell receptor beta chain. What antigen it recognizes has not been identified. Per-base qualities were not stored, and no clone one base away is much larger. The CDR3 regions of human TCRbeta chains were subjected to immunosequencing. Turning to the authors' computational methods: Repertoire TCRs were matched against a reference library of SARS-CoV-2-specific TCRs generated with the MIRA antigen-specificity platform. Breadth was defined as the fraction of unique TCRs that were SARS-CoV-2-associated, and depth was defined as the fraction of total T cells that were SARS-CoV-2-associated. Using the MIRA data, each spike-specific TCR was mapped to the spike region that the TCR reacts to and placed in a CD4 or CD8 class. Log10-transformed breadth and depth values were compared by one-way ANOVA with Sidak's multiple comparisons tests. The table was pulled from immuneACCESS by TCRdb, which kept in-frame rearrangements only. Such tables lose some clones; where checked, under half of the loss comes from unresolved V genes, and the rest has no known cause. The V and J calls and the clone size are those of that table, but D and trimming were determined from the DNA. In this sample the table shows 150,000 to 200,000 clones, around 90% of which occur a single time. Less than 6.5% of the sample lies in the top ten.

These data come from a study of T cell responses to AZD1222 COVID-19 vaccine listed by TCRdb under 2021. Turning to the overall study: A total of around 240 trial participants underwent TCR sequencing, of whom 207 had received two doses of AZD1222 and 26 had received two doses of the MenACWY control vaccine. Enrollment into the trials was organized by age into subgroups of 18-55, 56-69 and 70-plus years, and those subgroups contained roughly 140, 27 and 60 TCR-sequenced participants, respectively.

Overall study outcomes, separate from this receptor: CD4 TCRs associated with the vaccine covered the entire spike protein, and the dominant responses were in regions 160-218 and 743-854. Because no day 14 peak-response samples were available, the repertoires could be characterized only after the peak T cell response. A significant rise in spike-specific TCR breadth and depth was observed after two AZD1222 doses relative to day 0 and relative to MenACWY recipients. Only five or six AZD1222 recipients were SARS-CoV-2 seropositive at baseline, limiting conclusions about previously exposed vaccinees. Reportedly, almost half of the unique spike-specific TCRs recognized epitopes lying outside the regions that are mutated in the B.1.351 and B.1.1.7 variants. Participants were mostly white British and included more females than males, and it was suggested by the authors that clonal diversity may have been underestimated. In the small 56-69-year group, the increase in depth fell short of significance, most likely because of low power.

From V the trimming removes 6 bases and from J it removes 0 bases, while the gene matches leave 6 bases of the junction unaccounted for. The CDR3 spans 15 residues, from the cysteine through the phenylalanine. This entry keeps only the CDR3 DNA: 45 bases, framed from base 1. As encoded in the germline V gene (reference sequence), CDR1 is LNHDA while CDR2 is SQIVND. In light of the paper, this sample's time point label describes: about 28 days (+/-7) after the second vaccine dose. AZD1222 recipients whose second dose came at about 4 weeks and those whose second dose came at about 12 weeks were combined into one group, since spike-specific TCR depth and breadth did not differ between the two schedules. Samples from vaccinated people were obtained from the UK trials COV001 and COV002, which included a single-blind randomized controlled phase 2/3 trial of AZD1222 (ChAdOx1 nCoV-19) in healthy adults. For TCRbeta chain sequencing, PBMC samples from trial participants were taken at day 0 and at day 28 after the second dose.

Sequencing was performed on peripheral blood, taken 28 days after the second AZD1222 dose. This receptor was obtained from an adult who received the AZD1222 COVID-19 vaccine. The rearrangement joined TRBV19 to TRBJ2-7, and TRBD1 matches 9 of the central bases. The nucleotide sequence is TGTGCCAGTAGCCCCGGACAGGGGCTCTCCTACGAGCAGTACTTC. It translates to CASSPGQGLSYEQYF.